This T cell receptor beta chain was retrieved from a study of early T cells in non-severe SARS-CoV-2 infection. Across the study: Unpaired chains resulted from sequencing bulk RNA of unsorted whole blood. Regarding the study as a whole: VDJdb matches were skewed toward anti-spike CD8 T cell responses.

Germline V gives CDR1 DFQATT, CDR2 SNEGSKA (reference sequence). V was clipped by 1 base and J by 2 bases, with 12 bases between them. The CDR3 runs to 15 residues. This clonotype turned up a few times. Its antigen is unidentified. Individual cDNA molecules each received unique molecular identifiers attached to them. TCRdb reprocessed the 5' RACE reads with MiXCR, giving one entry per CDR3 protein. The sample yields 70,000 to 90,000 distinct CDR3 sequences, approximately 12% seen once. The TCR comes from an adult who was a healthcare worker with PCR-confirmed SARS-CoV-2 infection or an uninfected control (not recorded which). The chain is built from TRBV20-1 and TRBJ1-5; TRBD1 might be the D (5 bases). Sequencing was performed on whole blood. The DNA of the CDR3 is TGCAGTGCTAGAGTCGCCGACAGTGGCAATCAGCCCCAGCATTTT. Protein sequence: CSARVADSGNQPQHF.